This T cell receptor beta chain emerged from a study of early T cells in non-severe SARS-CoV-2 infection. Separate cDNA molecules each had unique molecular identifiers attached to them. TCRdb recomputed calls from the 5' RACE reads with MiXCR, one row per CDR3 protein. The sample has nearly 90,000 distinct CDR3 sequences, about 15% seen once. V lost 4 bases to trimming and J lost 4 bases; unmatched junction nucleotides: 12. The germline V gene has CDR1 SQVTM and CDR2 ANQGSEA. The CDR3 totals 15 residues. Sequencing used whole blood. This sequence originates from an adult who was a healthcare worker with PCR-confirmed SARS-CoV-2 infection or an uninfected control (not recorded which). This chain links TRBV29-1 with TRBJ2-5, with 7 nucleotides matching TRBD1. CDR3 protein: CSVGRRLAGGETQYF. The CDR3 nucleotides read TGCAGCGTTGGAAGGCGTCTGGCAGGGGGAGAGACCCAGTACTTC.